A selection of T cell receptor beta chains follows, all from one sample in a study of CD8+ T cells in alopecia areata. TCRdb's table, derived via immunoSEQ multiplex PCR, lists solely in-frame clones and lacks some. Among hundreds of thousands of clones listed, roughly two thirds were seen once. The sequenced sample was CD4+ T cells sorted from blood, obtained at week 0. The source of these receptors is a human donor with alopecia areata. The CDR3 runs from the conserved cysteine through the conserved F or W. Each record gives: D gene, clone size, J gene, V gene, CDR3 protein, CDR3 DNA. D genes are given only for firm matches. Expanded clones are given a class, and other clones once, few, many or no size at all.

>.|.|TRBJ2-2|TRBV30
CASAPGRTGELFF
TGTGCATCAGCGCCCGGAAGGACCGGGGAGCTGTTTTTT
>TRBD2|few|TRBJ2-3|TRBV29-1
CSASLIGLAGEKTDTQYF
TGCAGCGCCTCCTTGATCGGACTAGCGGGGGAGAAGACAGATACGCAGTATTTT
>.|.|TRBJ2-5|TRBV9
CASSLSSGQETQYF
TGTGCCAGCAGCTTATCAAGTGGCCAAGAGACCCAGTACTTC
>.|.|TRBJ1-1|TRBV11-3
CASSLEGTTEAFF
TGTGCCAGCAGCTTAGAAGGGACCACTGAAGCTTTCTTT
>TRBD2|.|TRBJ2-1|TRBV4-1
CASSQDGTRGNEQFF
TGCGCCAGCAGCCAAGATGGGACTAGGGGCAATGAGCAGTTCTTC
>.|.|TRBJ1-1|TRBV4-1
CASSQDIQTNTEAFF
TGCGCCAGCAGCCAAGATATACAGACTAACACTGAAGCTTTCTTT
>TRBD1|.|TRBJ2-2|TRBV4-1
CASSQVHRGLTGELFF
TGCGCCAGCAGCCAAGTACACAGGGGTTTGACCGGGGAGCTGTTTTTT
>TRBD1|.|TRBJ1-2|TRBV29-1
CSVAQTGNYGYTF
TGCAGCGTTGCCCAGACAGGGAACTATGGCTACACCTTC
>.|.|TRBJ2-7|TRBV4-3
CASSQGRGDEQYF
TGCGCCAGCAGCCAAGGCCGGGGCGACGAGCAGTACTTC
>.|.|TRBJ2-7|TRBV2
CASSEHHNSYEQYF
TGTGCCAGCAGTGAACATCACAACTCCTACGAGCAGTACTTC
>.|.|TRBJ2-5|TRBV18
CASSKRGLQETQYF
TGTGCCAGCTCTAAGAGGGGACTCCAAGAGACCCAGTACTTC
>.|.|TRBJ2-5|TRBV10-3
CAISDGDSQQETQYF
TGTGCCATCAGTGACGGCGACAGCCAGCAGGAGACCCAGTACTTC
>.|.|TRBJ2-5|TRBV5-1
CASSLVRETQYF
TGCGCCAGCAGCTTGGTCCGGGAGACCCAGTACTTC
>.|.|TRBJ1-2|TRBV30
CAFGRPGGYTF
TGTGCATTCGGGAGGCCGGGGGGCTACACCTTC
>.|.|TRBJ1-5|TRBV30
CAWSRSGNQPQHF
TGTGCCTGGAGCCGGTCGGGAAACCAGCCCCAGCATTTT
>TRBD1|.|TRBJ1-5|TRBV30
CAGSTGNNQPQHF
TGTGCCGGATCGACAGGGAACAATCAGCCCCAGCATTTT
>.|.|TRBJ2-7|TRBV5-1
CASSLADSAAPKQYF
TGCGCCAGCAGCTTGGCGGATTCGGCGGCCCCGAAGCAGTACTTC
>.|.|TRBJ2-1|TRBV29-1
CSVEGERYEQFF
TGCAGCGTTGAAGGGGAACGCTATGAGCAGTTCTTC
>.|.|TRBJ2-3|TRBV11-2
CASRPHLLGYGDTQYF
TGTGCCAGCAGACCACACCTCCTAGGGTACGGAGATACGCAGTATTTT
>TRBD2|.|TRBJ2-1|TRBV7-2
CASSLQAGVHNEQFF
TGTGCCAGCAGCTTACAAGCGGGGGTCCACAATGAGCAGTTCTTC
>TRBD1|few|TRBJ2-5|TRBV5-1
CASRSGTGLETQYF
TGCGCCAGCAGATCCGGGACAGGGCTAGAGACCCAGTACTTC
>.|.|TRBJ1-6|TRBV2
CASSEGARGGSPLHF
TGTGCCAGCAGTGAGGGGGCCAGGGGCGGTTCACCCCTCCACTTT
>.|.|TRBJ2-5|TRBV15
CATGGAYQETQYF
TGTGCCACCGGAGGGGCCTACCAAGAGACCCAGTACTTC
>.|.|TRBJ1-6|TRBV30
CAWSARGRWENSPLHF
TGTGCCTGGAGTGCAAGGGGGAGATGGGAAAATTCACCCCTCCACTTT
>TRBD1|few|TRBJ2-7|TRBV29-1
CSVKDRVYEQYF
TGCAGCGTCAAGGACAGGGTCTACGAGCAGTACTTC
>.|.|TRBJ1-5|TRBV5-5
CASSLGVGNQPQHF
TGTGCCAGCAGCTTGGGGGTCGGCAATCAGCCCCAGCATTTT
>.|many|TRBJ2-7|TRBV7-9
CASSLQTYEQYF
TGTGCCAGCAGCTTACAAACCTACGAGCAGTACTTC
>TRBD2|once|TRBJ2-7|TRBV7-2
CASSSERGGGYEQYF
TGTGCCAGCAGCTCGGAGCGGGGGGGCGGTTACGAGCAGTACTTC
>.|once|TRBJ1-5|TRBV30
CAWSQGNRGNQPQHF
TGTGCCTGGAGTCAGGGTAACCGCGGAAATCAGCCCCAGCATTTT
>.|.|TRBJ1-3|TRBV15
CATSRALRTLPAVNTIYF
TGTGCCACCAGCAGAGCCTTAAGGACACTTCCCGCGGTGAACACCATATATTTT
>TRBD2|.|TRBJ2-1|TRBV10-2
CASSGLAAAGEQFF
TGCGCCAGCAGTGGACTAGCGGCCGCCGGTGAGCAGTTCTTC
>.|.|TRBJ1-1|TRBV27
CASSLRQMNTEAFF
TGTGCCAGCAGTTTAAGGCAAATGAACACTGAAGCTTTCTTT
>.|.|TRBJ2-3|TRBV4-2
CASSQGSRGDTQYF
TGTGCCAGCAGCCAAGGTTCTCGCGGGGATACGCAGTATTTT
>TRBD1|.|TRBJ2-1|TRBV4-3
CASSQGRQGARYNEQFF
TGCGCCAGCAGCCAAGGGAGACAGGGGGCGCGGTACAATGAGCAGTTCTTC
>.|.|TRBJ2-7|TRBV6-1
CASSAFGHSSYEQYF
TGTGCCAGCAGTGCATTCGGACACAGCTCCTACGAGCAGTACTTC
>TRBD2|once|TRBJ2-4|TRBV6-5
CASRKHSGGQNIQYF
TGTGCCAGCAGGAAACACTCGGGGGGACAAAACATTCAGTACTTC
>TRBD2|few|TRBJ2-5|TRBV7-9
CASSLARSGVQETQYF
TGTGCCAGCAGCTTAGCGCGCAGCGGGGTACAAGAGACCCAGTACTTC